One T cell receptor beta chain is described in this entry. The CDR3 covers 10 residues. V was pared by 8 bases and J by 6 bases, with 7 bases between. Germline assignment: CDR1 MGHDK and CDR2 SYGVNS. Generated by immunoSEQ multiplex PCR, the TCRdb table keeps only in-frame clones and is missing some. The sample shows around 69,000 clones, roughly 87% of them seen only once. This record belongs to a study of T cell changes during pregnancy in multiple sclerosis. The rearrangement links TRBV25-1 to TRBJ1-2, with D hard to call. Material: peripheral blood, obtained in the second trimester of pregnancy. The receptor comes from a female donor in good health, enrolled as a control in a pregnancy study. CDR3: CASQEDGYTF. In nucleotides, the CDR3 is TGTGCCAGCCAAGAGGATGGCTACACCTTC.